Sequencing of this T cell receptor beta chain was carried out in a study of blood T cells in healthy people across ages. Study-level findings and limits: When set beside aged donors, long-lived donors presented more naive CD4+ cells and higher diversity. Older age coincided with a roughly linear decline in TCR beta diversity per million T cells.

Sample-barcoded 5' priming and a J-beta primer mix drove a second PCR of roughly 7 to 11 cycles. Through a template-switch adaptor with 12 random nucleotides, each cDNA molecule received a tag. TCRdb re-called the 5' RACE reads through MiXCR, storing one row per CDR3 protein. The sample has fewer than 600,000 distinct CDR3 sequences, 25% to 35% seen once; the top ten hold approximately 3.5%. This clonotype came up a few times. Its antigen remains unidentified. CDR1 and CDR2 (germline): DFQATT, SNEGSKA (reference sequence). The CDR3 runs 19 residues. The V gene end was trimmed by 4 bases and the J gene end by 4 bases; junction bases not matched to a gene: 20. These data also featured in a second study, about T cells of mothers and their children. From that paper: Donation came from a few healthy Caucasian mothers together with their six children.

The origin of this receptor is a boy aged 2 to 10 in good health. This chain links TRBV20-1 with TRBJ1-4, with TRBD1 matching over 8 bases. Input material: blood. The CDR3 is CSAIKARDRIGRSNEKLFF. Here the CDR3 DNA reads TGCAGTGCTATCAAGGCCCGGGACAGGATTGGGCGAAGTAATGAAAAACTGTTTTTT.